Listed here is a single T cell receptor (beta chain). The sample is drawn from a study of blood T cell repertoires in COVID-19. Overall study context: Nucleic acid was either cDNA or gDNA, and it came from T cells, B-cell-depleted T cells, or PBMCs.

Libraries were prepared by immunoSEQ multiplex PCR; TCRdb keeps only in-frame clonotypes and omits some of them. Of under 150,000 clones listed, approximately 84% are singletons. The CDR3 is made up of 15 amino acids. The V gene lost 5 bases and the J gene lost 5 bases, with 17 bases spanning the gap. Germline assignment: CDR1 MDHEN and CDR2 SYDVKM. The source is a man aged 45-60 years in a cohort exposed to, infected with or recovered from COVID-19 (not recorded which). The gene calls are TRBV28 and TRBJ2-3; possibly TRBD2 for D (5 bases). Source material: PBMCs or T cells enriched from blood (not recorded which). The CDR3 DNA reads as TGTGCCAGCAGTCTCCGCTCGAGGGTTGGAGATACGCAGTATTTT. It yields the protein CASSLRSRVGDTQYF. The complete variable domain, with remaining parts taken from reference TRBV28 and TRBJ2-3, reads DVKVTQSSRYLVKRTGEKVFLECVQDMDHENMFWYRQDPGLGLRLIYFSYDVKMKEKGDIPEGYSVSREKKERFSLILESASTNQTSMYLCASSLRSRVGDTQYFGPGTRLTVL.